This TCR beta chain was recorded in a study of patients and donors after allogeneic stem cell transplantation. TCRdb re-called the RT-PCR reads through MiXCR, storing one row per CDR3 protein. The sample holds approximately 200,000 distinct CDR3 sequences, less than 50% seen once. The specimen sequenced was blood, either unsorted or a sorted T cell fraction (not recorded which). The clonotype originates from a human donor who was either an allogeneic HSCT recipient or a stem cell or donor lymphocyte infusion donor (not recorded which). It is not recorded whose cells these are; they may come from a transplant donor.

The CDR3 bases are TGTGCCAGCAGCTTGGGGTGGCAGGCTGGAAACACCATATATTTT. Translation gives CASSLGWQAGNTIYF. The chain uses TRBV5-5 and TRBJ1-3, with D uncertain. V shed 0 bases and J shed 2 bases, with 9 bases lying between them. The CDR3 is 15 amino acids. Per the germline V gene, CDR1 is SGHKS and CDR2 is YYEKEE (reference sequence). Combining the CDR3 with reference TRBV5-5 and TRBJ1-3 gives the whole variable domain DAGVTQSPTHLIKTRGQQVTLRCSPISGHKSVSWYQQVLGQGPQFIFQYYEKEERGRGNFPDRFSARQFPNYSSELNVNALLLGDSALYLCASSLGWQAGNTIYFGEGSWLTVV.